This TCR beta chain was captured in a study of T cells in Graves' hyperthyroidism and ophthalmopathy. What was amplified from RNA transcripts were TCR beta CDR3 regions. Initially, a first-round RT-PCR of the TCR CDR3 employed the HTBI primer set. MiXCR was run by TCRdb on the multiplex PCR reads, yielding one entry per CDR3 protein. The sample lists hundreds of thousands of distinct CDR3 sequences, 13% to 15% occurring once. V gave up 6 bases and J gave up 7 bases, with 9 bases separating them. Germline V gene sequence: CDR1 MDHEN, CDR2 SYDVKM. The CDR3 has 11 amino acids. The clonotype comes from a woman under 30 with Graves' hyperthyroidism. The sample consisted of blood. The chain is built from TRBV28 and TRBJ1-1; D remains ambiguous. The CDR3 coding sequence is TGTGCCAGCAGCTGGGCGGTTGAAGCTTTCTTT. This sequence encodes CASSWAVEAFF.